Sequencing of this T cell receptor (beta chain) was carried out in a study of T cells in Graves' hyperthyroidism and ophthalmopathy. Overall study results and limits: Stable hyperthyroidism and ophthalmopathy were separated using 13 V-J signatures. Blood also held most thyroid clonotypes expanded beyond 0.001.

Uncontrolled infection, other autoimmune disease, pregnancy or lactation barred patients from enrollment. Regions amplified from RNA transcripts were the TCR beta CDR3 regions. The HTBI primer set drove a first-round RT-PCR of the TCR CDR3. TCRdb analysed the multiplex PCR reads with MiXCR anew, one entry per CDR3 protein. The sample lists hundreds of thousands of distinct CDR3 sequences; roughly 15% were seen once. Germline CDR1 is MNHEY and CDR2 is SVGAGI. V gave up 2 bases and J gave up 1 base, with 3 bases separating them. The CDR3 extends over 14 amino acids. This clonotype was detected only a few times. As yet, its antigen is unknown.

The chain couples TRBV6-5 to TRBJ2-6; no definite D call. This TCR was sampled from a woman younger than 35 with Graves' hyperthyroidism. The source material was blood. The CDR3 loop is CASSYGSGANVLTF. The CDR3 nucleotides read TGTGCCAGCAGTTACGGATCTGGGGCCAACGTCCTGACTTTC.